This record concerns one TCR beta chain sequence. The data were obtained in a study of CXCR3-negative and CXCR3-positive naive CD8 T cells. The study made its TRB cDNA libraries by 5' RACE, adding UMI labels. TCRdb reprocessed the 5' RACE reads and keeps a single row for each CDR3 protein, giving no DNA. The table for this sample gives 70,000 to 95,000 distinct CDR3 sequences. This CDR3 has 15 amino acids. The germline gives CDR1 SGHVS, CDR2 FNYEAQ. V usage is TRBV7-6 and J usage is TRBJ2-5; without DNA, the TCRdb call of TRBD2 cannot be checked. The sample comprised naive CXCR3- CD8+ T cells from blood. As for subset: CD45RO-CCR7+CD27+CD95- naive CD8+ T cells lacking CXCR3 (TNR3-). The sequence was obtained from a human donor in good health. Some clones in this sample may be carry-over from other donors' samples. The CDR3 is CASNSHGGGEETQYF.